Listed below are T cell receptor beta chains from one sample, sequenced in a study of blood T cell repertoires in COVID-19. Assay used: immunoSEQ multiplex PCR; TCRdb lists only in-frame clones, some missing. The sample carries about 80,000 clones, over 65% recorded once. Sample: peripheral blood. The origin of the receptors is a man aged 50 to 60 with active or convalescent COVID-19. The CDR3 runs from the conserved cysteine through the conserved F or W. The D gene is left open where the match is weak. Clone size is stated in some rows and not others, as once, few, many or a class when expanded.

TRBJ1-2,TRBV7-3,-,-,TGTGCCAGCAGCCCGGGTCCTAGTCGGGGATACACCTTC,CASSPGPSRGYTF
TRBJ1-1,TRBV7-3,TRBD1,-,TGTGCCAGCAGCTTACAGGCAGGGGGGAACACTGAAGCTTTCTTT,CASSLQAGGNTEAFF
TRBJ2-3,TRBV7-6,-,-,TGTGCCAGCAGCTTACTCCTGGCTTCAGATACGCAGTATTTT,CASSLLLASDTQYF
TRBJ2-7,TRBV23-1,-,-,TGCGCCAGCGTTACACAGGGAACCTACGAGCAGTACTTC,CASVTQGTYEQYF
TRBJ2-7,TRBV30,TRBD1,once,TGTGCCTGGAGGCCACCCGGGGGACAGGACCTACAGCAGTACTTC,CAWRPPGGQDLQQYF
TRBJ2-1,TRBV5-6,TRBD2,-,TGTGCCAGCAGCCCTCTGACTAGCGGGGGGGCGAGTGAGCAGTTCTTC,CASSPLTSGGASEQFF
TRBJ2-5,TRBV18,TRBD1,-,TGTGCCAGCTCATCCTCGACAGGGGGCCCGCAAGAGACCCAGTACTTC,CASSSSTGGPQETQYF
TRBJ2-1,TRBV11-3,-,-,TGTGCCAGCAGCCTCTTGTCGGGGAGCAATGAGCAGTTCTTC,CASSLLSGSNEQFF
TRBJ1-6,TRBV18,-,-,TGTGCCAGCTCACCACGGGAGAGCTCCTATAATTCACCCCTCCACTTT,CASSPRESSYNSPLHF
TRBJ2-7,TRBV4-3,TRBD2,-,TGCGCCAGCAGCCAAGATCTGGGTAGCGGGAGCTCCTACGAGCAGTACTTC,CASSQDLGSGSSYEQYF
TRBJ1-3,TRBV27,-,many,TGTGCCAGCCGGTTTGCAGGCTCTGGAAACACCATATATTTT,CASRFAGSGNTIYF
TRBJ2-7,TRBV6-1,-,-,TGTGCCAGCAGTGAGTTCCGCGGGGCCTCCTACGAGCAGTACTTC,CASSEFRGASYEQYF
TRBJ2-3,TRBV6-4,TRBD2,-,TGTGCCAGCAGTGACTCTAGCGGGGGGGCCACAGATACGCAGTATTTT,CASSDSSGGATDTQYF
TRBJ2-4,TRBV18,TRBD1,-,TGTGCCAGCTCCCCTGGGACAGGGAGTAACATTCAGTACTTC,CASSPGTGSNIQYF
TRBJ2-1,TRBV7-3,-,-,TGTGCCAGCAGCACGGGGGGGACAGGGTACTACAATGAGCAGTTCTTC,CASSTGGTGYYNEQFF
TRBJ2-5,TRBV19,TRBD2,-,TGTGCCAGTAGGGCGGGGGGTACTAAGACCCAGTACTTC,CASRAGGTKTQYF
TRBJ1-2,TRBV6-6,-,-,TGTGCCAGCAGTTACTCCTTTCAGGGCAACTATGGCTACACCTTC,CASSYSFQGNYGYTF
TRBJ2-3,TRBV7-9,-,-,TGTGCCAGCAGCTTAGGTCTGGAGCCAGATACGCAGTATTTT,CASSLGLEPDTQYF
TRBJ2-1,TRBV29-1,-,-,TGCAGCGTTGGCGGAGGGGCTTACTACAATGAGCAGTTCTTC,CSVGGGAYYNEQFF
TRBJ1-3,TRBV18,-,-,TGTGCCAGCTCACCGGGACTTTCGTCCTCTGGAAACACCATATATTTT,CASSPGLSSSGNTIYF
TRBJ1-1,TRBV2,-,-,TGTGCCAGCAAAGACCGGGACATTCACACTGAAGCTTTCTTT,CASKDRDIHTEAFF
TRBJ2-1,TRBV29-1,-,-,TGCAGCTTCGGAGGCAGCGCCTACAATGAGCAGTTCTTC,CSFGGSAYNEQFF
TRBJ2-3,TRBV3-1/TRBV3-2,TRBD2,-,TGTGCCAGCAGCCAAGTTAGCGGGGGGGCAGATACGCAGTATTTT,CASSQVSGGADTQYF
TRBJ2-1,TRBV7-3,-,-,TGTGCCAGCAGCTTGAGCTCGGGCTCCTACAATGAGCAGTTCTTC,CASSLSSGSYNEQFF
TRBJ1-6,TRBV6-5,-,-,TGTGCCAGCAGTTCAGGGCCGGTGCAGTCAACCCTCCACTTT,CASSSGPVQSTLHF